These 25 T cell receptor beta chains were all obtained from the same sample, sequenced in a study of shared clonotypes between healthy human individuals. This table comes from immunoSEQ multiplex PCR, and its TCRdb copy is limited to in-frame clones, with some not included. The repertoire holds about 2.1 million clones, with approximately 94% as singletons. The naive CD8 fraction comprised CD45RO-negative cells positively selected for CCR7 and excluded terminally differentiated effector memory CD45RA+ cells. Sequencing was done on a sample of naive CD8+ T cells from PBMCs. The receptor set was obtained from a man younger than 35 in good health. Some clones in this sample may be carry-over from other donors' samples.

The chain couples TRBV7-9 to TRBJ2-3, with a tentative D call TRBD2 (7 bases). CDR1 is SEHNR, CDR2 FQNEAQ, per germline (reference sequence). This CDR3 is 17 amino acids long. V lost 2 bases, J lost 1 base, and 16 bases lay in between. In nucleotides, the CDR3 is TGTGCCAGCAGCTTATTAGAGGGGGGGAGCGGCACAGATACGCAGTATTTT. Residues: CASSLLEGGSGTDTQYF.

The gene calls are TRBV23-1 and TRBJ2-7; either TRBD1 or TRBD2 may supply D (5 bases each). TRBV23-1 is placed among ORFs of uncertain function. The germline V and J ends were trimmed by 1 base and 12 bases, with 13 bases remaining between them. The CDR3 length is 12 residues. In DNA, the CDR3 is TGCGCCAGCAGTCAATTAAGGGACCTTCTGTACTTC. Its protein is CASSQLRDLLYF.

The J gene is TRBJ2-5, the V gene TRBV28; D assignment may be TRBD1 or TRBD2 (7 bases each). V lost 6 bases and J lost 2, with 19 bases in between. The CDR3 consists of 16 residues. Germline V gene sequence: CDR1 MDHEN, CDR2 SYDVKM. The CDR3 loop reads CASSHQGGAFQETQYF. Written as DNA, the CDR3 is TGTGCCAGCAGCCACCAGGGGGGGGCTTTTCAAGAGACCCAGTACTTC.

V usage is TRBV11-3 and J usage is TRBJ2-5; D is ambiguous. The CDR3 covers 13 residues. Trimming took off 5 bases at V and 5 bases at J, with 12 bases between the two ends. The germline V gene encodes CDR1 SGHNT and CDR2 YENEEA. The CDR3: CASSLSVGETQYF. For the CDR3, the DNA is TGTGCCAGCAGCCTCTCAGTGGGGGAGACCCAGTACTTC.

The chain couples TRBV28 to TRBJ1-6; D is uncertain. The CDR3 extends over 13 amino acids. V lost 4 bases and J lost 7, with 8 bases in between. Germline lookup yields CDR1 MDHEN and CDR2 SYDVKM. The CDR3 is CASSSQLNSPLHF. CDR3 DNA: TGTGCCAGCAGTTCGCAGCTAAATTCACCCCTCCACTTT.

In nucleotides, the CDR3 is TGTGCCAGCCGATGGGCGGGGCAGGACGCTTTCTTT. Encoded protein: CASRWAGQDAFF. V and J are TRBV6-1 and TRBJ1-1; a weak D match, TRBD1 (5 bases). The germline V gene encodes CDR1 MNHNS and CDR2 SASEGT. CDR3 length: 12 residues. Deletions cut 8 bases from V and 11 bases from J, with 18 bases between.

This sequence joins TRBV28 and TRBJ2-7, with D possibly called TRBD1 or TRBD2 (7 bases each). Germline V gene lookup returns CDR1 MDHEN and CDR2 SYDVKM. This CDR3 has 14 amino acids. V was trimmed by 6 bases and J by 3 bases, leaving 15 bases between them. The DNA for the CDR3 is TGTGCCAGCAGCCCTCCAGGGGGGGACTACGAGCAGTACTTC. Its translation is CASSPPGGDYEQYF.

The V gene is TRBV28, the J gene TRBJ1-1; D is unclear. CDR1 and CDR2 (germline): MDHEN, SYDVKM. V dropped 5 bases and J dropped 2 bases, with 12 bases sitting between them. The CDR3 is made up of 14 amino acids. CDR3: CASSPITYNTEAFF. The CDR3 DNA follows: TGTGCCAGCAGTCCTATCACTTATAACACTGAAGCTTTCTTT.

CDR3 DNA sequence: TGTGCCAGCAGCTTGGCCGTGATTATAGGGTCGGGCTATGGCTACACCTTC. As protein: CASSLAVIIGSGYGYTF. The chain joins TRBV5-4 to TRBJ1-2; D call uncertain. The V end was cut by 0 bases, the J end by 4 bases, with 19 bases between. The germline gives CDR1 SGHNT, CDR2 YYREEE (reference sequence). The CDR3 is 17 amino acids.

A word on this clone: Other DNA sequences within the sample encode an identical CDR3. The V gene is TRBV28, the J gene TRBJ1-2; tentative D call: TRBD1 (6 bases). Trimming took 3 bases from V and 4 from J, leaving 9 bases between them. Germline V lookup: CDR1 MDHEN, CDR2 SYDVKM. The CDR3 consists of 13 residues. The CDR3 sequence is CASSLDRLYGYTF. The CDR3 nucleotides are TGTGCCAGCAGTTTGGACAGACTCTATGGCTACACCTTC.

Worth noting for this clone: The sample contains more than one DNA sequence encoding this CDR3. The rearrangement uses TRBV27 and TRBJ2-2; tentatively, D is TRBD2 (5 bases). V shed 2 bases and J shed 4 bases, with 11 bases lying between them. The CDR3 is 15 amino acids. Germline V CDR1 and CDR2: MNHEY, SMNVEV (reference sequence). CDR3 in DNA: TGTGCCAGCAGTTTAGGTCTAGGAGGCACCGGGGAGCTGTTTTTT. Translating gives CASSLGLGGTGELFF.

The genes are TRBV27 and TRBJ2-1, with D perhaps TRBD1 (6 bases). The germline CDR1 and CDR2 sequences are MNHEY and SMNVEV (reference sequence). The CDR3 is 14 amino acids. Trimming took 7 bases from V and 5 from J, leaving 15 bases between them. CDR3 region: CASTPRQGNNEQFF. The CDR3 DNA follows: TGTGCCAGCACCCCACGTCAGGGGAACAATGAGCAGTTCTTC.

The J gene is TRBJ1-1, the V gene TRBV11-3; 8 bases fit TRBD1. Germline loops: CDR1 SGHNT, CDR2 YENEEA. V gave up 5 bases and J gave up 6 bases; unmatched junction bases: 5. This CDR3 has 13 amino acids. The CDR3 nucleotides are TGTGCCAGCAGCGGACAGGGTGTGGCTGAAGCTTTCTTT. Translating it yields CASSGQGVAEAFF. The complete variable domain, with remaining parts taken from reference TRBV11-3 and TRBJ1-1, reads EAGVVQSPRYKIIEKKQPVAFWCNPISGHNTLYWYLQNLGQGPELLIRYENEEAVDDSQLPKDRFSAERLKGVDSTLKIQPAELGDSAVYLCASSGQGVAEAFFGQGTRLTVV.

The J gene is TRBJ1-2, the V gene TRBV10-3, with a weak D call TRBD1 (6 bases). V was clipped by 4 bases and J by 4 bases, with 13 bases between them. Germline CDR1 ENHRY, CDR2 SYGVKD. The CDR3 totals 14 residues. For the CDR3, the DNA is TGTGCCATCAGTGGGGCGGACAGTCCCTATGGCTACACCTTC. It encodes CAISGADSPYGYTF.

On this clone: The same CDR3 can be traced to other DNA sequences in this sample. The V and J genes are TRBV4-3 and TRBJ2-7; D may be TRBD2 (5 bases). CDR1 and CDR2 (germline): LGHNA, YSLEER. The V and J ends lost 0 bases and 0 bases respectively, with 12 bases between them. The CDR3 runs to 16 residues. The chain's CDR3 is CASSQDPAGSSYEQYF. The CDR3 DNA reads as TGCGCCAGCAGCCAAGATCCCGCGGGCAGCTCCTACGAGCAGTACTTC.

The count of this clone is one. V is TRBV4-3 and J is TRBJ2-1; no definite D call. CDR1 and CDR2 (germline): LGHNA, YSLEER. V was trimmed by 0 bases and J by 0 bases, leaving 9 bases between them. The CDR3 length is 16 residues. CDR3: CASSQDPRSSYNEQFF. CDR3 sequence (DNA): TGCGCCAGCAGCCAAGATCCCAGGAGCTCCTACAATGAGCAGTTCTTC.

The rearrangement links TRBV27 to TRBJ2-7, with no clear D. The germline V gene has CDR1 MNHEY and CDR2 SMNVEV (reference sequence). With 3 bases removed from V and 4 bases from J, the gap between germline ends came to 7 bases. CDR3 length: 12 residues. CDR3 amino acids: CASSFGVYEQYF. The CDR3 coding sequence is TGTGCCAGCAGTTTCGGCGTTTACGAGCAGTACTTC.

V gene TRBV9 combines with J gene TRBJ1-5, with D perhaps TRBD1 (5 bases). Deletions cut 4 bases from V and 12 bases from J, with 20 bases between. This CDR3 is built from 14 residues. Germline values: CDR1 SGDLS, CDR2 YYNGEE. The CDR3 nucleotides are TGTGCCAGCAGCCCCTACCGGGACGGGTCTCTCCAGCATTTT. It is translated as CASSPYRDGSLQHF.

J is TRBJ2-3 and V is TRBV7-8; weak D call: TRBD1 (5 bases). The germline CDR1 and CDR2 sequences are SGHVS and FQNEAQ. Trimming shortened V by 7 bases and J by 4 bases, and 18 bases separated the two germline ends. This CDR3 comprises 15 residues. For the CDR3, the DNA is TGTGCCAGCACCAGAAGTCAGGGCGTACCAGATACGCAGTATTTT. Protein: CASTRSQGVPDTQYF.

The rearrangement links TRBV7-9 to TRBJ1-2, with 7 bases aligning to TRBD1. Per germline, CDR1 SEHNR and CDR2 FQNEAQ (reference sequence). The junction had 10 bases not matched to a gene; V was cut back by 5 bases and J by 4 bases. There are 15 residues in the CDR3. The CDR3 DNA follows: TGTGCCAGCAGCCTCAGAGAACAGGGGTCCTATGGCTACACCTTC. Its protein product is CASSLREQGSYGYTF.

The rearrangement uses TRBV6-6 and TRBJ2-7; TRBD2 aligns across 10 bases. Germline CDR1 and CDR2: MNHNY and SVGAGI (reference sequence). The CDR3 runs 15 residues. V shed 5 bases, J shed 4 bases, and the junction held 8 bases outside the gene matches. CDR3 region: CASSNPSGRAYEQYF. The CDR3 DNA reads as TGTGCCAGCAGTAATCCCAGCGGGAGGGCTTACGAGCAGTACTTC.

CDR3 DNA sequence: TGTGCCAGCAGCTTAGTACAGGGGACTGTCGAGCAGTACTTC. This translates into CASSLVQGTVEQYF. This chain uses TRBV7-2 with TRBJ2-7; weak D call: TRBD1 (7 bases). Trimming stripped 1 base from V and 6 bases from J, with 13 bases between. There are 14 residues in the CDR3. Germline loops: CDR1 SGHTA, CDR2 FQGNSA.

The chain has TRBV7-2 and TRBJ2-5; 13 bases map to TRBD2. The CDR3 contains 15 residues. The V segment lost 5 bases and the J segment 3 bases; nucleotides outside the gene matches: 3. CDR1 SGHTA and CDR2 FQGNSA come from the germline V gene. The CDR3 region is CASSGGLAGKETQYF. The CDR3, as DNA: TGTGCCAGCAGCGGGGGACTAGCGGGAAAAGAGACCCAGTACTTC.

The CDR3 nucleotides are TGTGCCAGCAGGACTAGCGGGACGCAGGAGACCCAGTACTTC. Translation: CASRTSGTQETQYF. The chain recombines TRBV19 with TRBJ2-5; 12 positions agree with TRBD2. V lost 9 bases to trimming and J lost 5 bases; unmatched junction nucleotides: 7. Germline values: CDR1 LNHDA, CDR2 SQIVND (reference sequence). The CDR3 has 14 amino acids.

The rearrangement links TRBV13 to TRBJ2-3; 9 bases fit TRBD2. The germline V gene encodes CDR1 PRHDT and CDR2 FYEKMQ (reference sequence). The CDR3 consists of 18 residues. The ends lost 4 bases at V and 4 bases at J; junction bases unmatched: 15. The CDR3 spells CASSSARVAGDRADTQYF. Written as DNA, the CDR3 is TGTGCCAGCAGCTCCGCGCGGGTAGCGGGAGATAGGGCAGATACGCAGTATTTT.